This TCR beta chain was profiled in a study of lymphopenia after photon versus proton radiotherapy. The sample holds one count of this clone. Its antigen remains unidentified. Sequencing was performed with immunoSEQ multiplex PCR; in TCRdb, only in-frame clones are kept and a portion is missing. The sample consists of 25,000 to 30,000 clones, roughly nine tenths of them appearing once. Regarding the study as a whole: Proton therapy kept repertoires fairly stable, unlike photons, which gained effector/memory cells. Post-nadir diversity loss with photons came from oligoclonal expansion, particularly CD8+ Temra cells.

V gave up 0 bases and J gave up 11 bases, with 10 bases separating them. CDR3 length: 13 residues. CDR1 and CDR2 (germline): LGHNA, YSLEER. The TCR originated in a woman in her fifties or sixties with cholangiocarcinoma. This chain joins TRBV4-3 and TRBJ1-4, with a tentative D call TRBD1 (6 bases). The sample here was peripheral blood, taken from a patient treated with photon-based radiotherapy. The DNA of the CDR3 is TGCGCCAGCAGCCAAGAAGGGGGGCAGAAACTGTTTTTT. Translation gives CASSQEGGQKLFF.